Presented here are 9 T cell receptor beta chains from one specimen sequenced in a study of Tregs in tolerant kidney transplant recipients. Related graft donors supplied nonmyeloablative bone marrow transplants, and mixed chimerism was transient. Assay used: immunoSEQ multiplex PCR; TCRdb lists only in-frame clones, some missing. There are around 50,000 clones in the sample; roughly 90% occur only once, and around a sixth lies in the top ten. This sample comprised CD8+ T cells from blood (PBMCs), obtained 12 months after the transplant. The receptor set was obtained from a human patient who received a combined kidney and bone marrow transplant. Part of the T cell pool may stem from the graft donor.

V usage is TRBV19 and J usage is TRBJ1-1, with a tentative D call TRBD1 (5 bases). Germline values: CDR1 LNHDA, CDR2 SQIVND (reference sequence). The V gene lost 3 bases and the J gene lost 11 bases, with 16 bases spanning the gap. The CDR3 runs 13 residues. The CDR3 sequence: CASSIPGRESAFF. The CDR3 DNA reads TGTGCCAGTAGTATCCCGGGGCGGGAAAGCGCTTTCTTT.

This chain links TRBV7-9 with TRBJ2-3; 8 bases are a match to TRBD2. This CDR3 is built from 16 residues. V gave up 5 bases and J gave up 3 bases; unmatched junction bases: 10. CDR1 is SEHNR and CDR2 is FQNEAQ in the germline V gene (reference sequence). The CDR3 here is CASSPQNSGVTDTQYF. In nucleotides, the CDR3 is TGTGCCAGCAGCCCCCAGAATAGCGGGGTGACAGATACGCAGTATTTT.

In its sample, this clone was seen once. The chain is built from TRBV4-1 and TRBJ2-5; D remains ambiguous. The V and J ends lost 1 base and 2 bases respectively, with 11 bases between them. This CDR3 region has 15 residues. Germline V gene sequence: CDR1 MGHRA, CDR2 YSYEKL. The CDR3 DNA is TGCGCCAGCAGCCAAGCCTACGGGTTGCAAGAGACCCAGTACTTC. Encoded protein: CASSQAYGLQETQYF.

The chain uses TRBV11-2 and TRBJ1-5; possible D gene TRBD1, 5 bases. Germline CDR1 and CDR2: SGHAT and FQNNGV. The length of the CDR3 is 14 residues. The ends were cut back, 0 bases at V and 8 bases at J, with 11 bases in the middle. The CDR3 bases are TGTGCCAGCAGCTTAGACTATGGGGCAGAGCCCCAGCATTTT. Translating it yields CASSLDYGAEPQHF.

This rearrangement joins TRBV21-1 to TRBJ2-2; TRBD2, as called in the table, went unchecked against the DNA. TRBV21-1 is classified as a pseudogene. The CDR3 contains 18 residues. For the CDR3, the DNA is TGTGCCAGCAGCAAAAGAGGGCGGGAGGCCCGGGGGACCGGGGAGCTGTTTTTT. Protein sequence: CASSKRGREARGTGELFF.

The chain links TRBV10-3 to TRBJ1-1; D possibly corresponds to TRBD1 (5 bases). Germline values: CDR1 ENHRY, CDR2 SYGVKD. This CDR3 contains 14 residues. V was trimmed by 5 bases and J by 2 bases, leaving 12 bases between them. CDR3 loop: CAISTPGGNTEAFF. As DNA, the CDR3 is TGTGCCATCAGTACTCCGGGGGGAAACACTGAAGCTTTCTTT.

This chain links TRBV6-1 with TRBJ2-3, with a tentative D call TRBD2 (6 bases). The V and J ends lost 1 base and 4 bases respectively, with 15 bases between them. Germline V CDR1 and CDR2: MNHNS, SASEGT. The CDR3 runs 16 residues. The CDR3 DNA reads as TGTGCCAGCAGTGAAGGAGCGGGCCACCCGCCAGATACGCAGTATTTT. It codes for CASSEGAGHPPDTQYF.

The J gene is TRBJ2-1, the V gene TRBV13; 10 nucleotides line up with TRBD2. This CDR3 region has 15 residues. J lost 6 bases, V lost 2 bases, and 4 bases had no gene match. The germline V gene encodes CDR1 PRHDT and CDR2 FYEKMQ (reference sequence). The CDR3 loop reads CASSLPSSGSNEQFF. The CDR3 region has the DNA TGTGCCAGCAGCTTACCGTCTAGCGGGAGCAATGAGCAGTTCTTC.

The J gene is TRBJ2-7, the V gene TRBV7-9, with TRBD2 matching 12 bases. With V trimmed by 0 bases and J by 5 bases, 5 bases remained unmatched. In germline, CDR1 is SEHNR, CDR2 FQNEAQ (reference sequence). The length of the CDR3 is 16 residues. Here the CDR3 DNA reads TGTGCCAGCAGCTTAGCCCTAGCGGGAGGGCCGGACGAGCAGTACTTC. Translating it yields CASSLALAGGPDEQYF.